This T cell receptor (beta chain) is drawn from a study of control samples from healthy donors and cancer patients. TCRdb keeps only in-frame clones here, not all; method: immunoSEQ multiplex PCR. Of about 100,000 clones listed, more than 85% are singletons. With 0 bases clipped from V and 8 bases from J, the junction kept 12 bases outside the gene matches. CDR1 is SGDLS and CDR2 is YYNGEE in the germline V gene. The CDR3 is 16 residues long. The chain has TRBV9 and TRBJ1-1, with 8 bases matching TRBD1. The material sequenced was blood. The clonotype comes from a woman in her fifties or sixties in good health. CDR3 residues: CASSVGDRGRGLEAFF. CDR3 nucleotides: TGTGCCAGCAGCGTAGGAGACAGGGGAAGAGGTTTGGAAGCTTTCTTT.